These 24 T cell receptor beta chains share one sample of origin, sequenced in a study of cytomegalovirus exposure and HLA in healthy donors. The PCR had 60 Vbeta and 13 Jbeta primers. The assay was immunoSEQ multiplex PCR, and TCRdb's table has in-frame clones only and misses some. The profile shows about 130,000 clones, about 80% of them singletons. Sequences were obtained from PBMCs. The receptor source for this set is a woman in her forties in good health and CMV-seronegative.

The DNA of the CDR3 is TGTGCCAGCAGCCAGGGACAGGTGAACACTGAAGCTTTCTTT. Amino acids: CASSQGQVNTEAFF. The V gene is TRBV5-4, the J gene TRBJ1-1; TRBD1 matches 8 bases. CDR1 SGHNT and CDR2 YYREEE come from the germline V gene (reference sequence). This CDR3 contains 14 residues. The V gene end was trimmed by 4 bases and the J gene end by 0 bases; junction bases not matched to a gene: 2.

This chain links TRBV6-5 with TRBJ2-7; possibly TRBD2 for D (5 bases). V lost 7 bases to trimming and J lost 4 bases, with 11 bases between them. Germline-derived CDR1 and CDR2 are MNHEY and SVGAGI. The CDR3 totals 12 residues. CDR3 region: CASTYPGYEQYF. Written as DNA, the CDR3 is TGTGCCAGCACGTACCCGGGGTACGAGCAGTACTTC.

For this clone: One end of the junction does not line up with germline, which may come from a read error. J is TRBJ2-1 and V is TRBV7-7, with TRBD2 matching over 14 bases. Germline CDR1 and CDR2: SSHAT and FNYEAQ (reference sequence). This CDR3 contains 15 residues. This CDR3 is CASSFWGLAGVEQFF. The CDR3 nucleotides are TGTGCTAGCAGCTTCTGGGGACTAGCGGGAGTAGAGCAGTTCTTC.

The CDR3 nucleotides are TGTGCCAGCAGCTTGGCGGGGAGTGGAGCTTTCTTT. It is translated as CASSLAGSGAFF. The V gene is TRBV5-6, the J gene TRBJ1-1; D is undetermined. This CDR3 comprises 12 residues. The germline V gene has CDR1 SGHDT and CDR2 YYEEEE. The V end was cut by 0 bases, the J end by 10 bases, with 10 bases between.

This clone was seen a handful of times. The sample contains more than one DNA sequence encoding this CDR3. The rearrangement uses TRBV5-6 and TRBJ1-5; 9 bases align to TRBD1. This CDR3 contains 14 residues. The germline CDR1 and CDR2 sequences are SGHDT and YYEEEE. The V segment lost 4 bases and the J segment 2 bases; nucleotides outside the gene matches: 1. The CDR3, as DNA: TGTGCCAGCAGCCGGACAGGGGGCAATCAGCCCCAGCATTTT. Its translation: CASSRTGGNQPQHF.

The V call is TRBV6-1, the J call TRBJ1-4, with D hard to call. Germline V gives CDR1 MNHNS, CDR2 SASEGT. The CDR3 covers 15 residues. Trimming took 1 base from V and 8 from J, leaving 14 bases between them. This CDR3 reads CASSEVSGKDEKLFF. DNA for the CDR3: TGTGCCAGCAGTGAAGTTTCGGGGAAGGACGAAAAACTGTTTTTT.

The CDR3 nucleotides are TGTGCCAGCAGTGAAGCTCCGGTGAGCTCCTACGAGCAGTACTTC. Translation gives CASSEAPVSSYEQYF. The chain couples TRBV2 to TRBJ2-7; D call uncertain. Germline CDR1 and CDR2: SNHLY and FYNNEI. This CDR3 region has 15 residues. The V end lost 0 bases, the J end lost 0 bases, and 9 bases lay between the germline ends. Based on the CDR3 plus reference TRBV2 and TRBJ2-7, the full variable domain is EPEVTQTPSHQVTQMGQEVILRCVPISNHLYFYWYRQILGQKVEFLVSFYNNEISEKSEIFDDQFSVERPDGSNFTLKIRSTKLEDSAMYFCASSEAPVSSYEQYFGPGTRLTVT.

V gene TRBV5-1 combines with J gene TRBJ1-3; TRBD1 aligns across 9 bases. The germline V gene encodes CDR1 SGHRS and CDR2 YFSETQ. J was trimmed by 2 bases and V by 4 bases; bases with no gene match: 7. The CDR3 covers 16 residues. CDR3 nucleotide sequence: TGCGCCAGCAGCCCTCTACAGGGGGCGGCTGGAAACACCATATATTTT. As protein: CASSPLQGAAGNTIYF.

The rearrangement joins TRBV4-3 to TRBJ2-1, with 8 positions matching TRBD2. Germline V gene lookup returns CDR1 LGHNA and CDR2 YSLEER. J gave up 3 bases and V 0 bases, and 4 bases lay outside the gene matches. The CDR3 contains 16 residues. Here the CDR3 reads CASSQDPAGVYNEQFF. The CDR3 coding sequence is TGCGCCAGCAGCCAAGACCCAGCGGGAGTCTACAATGAGCAGTTCTTC.

This clone was picked up one time. The same CDR3 can be traced to other DNA sequences in this sample. The chain links TRBV9 to TRBJ2-7, with 16 bases identical to TRBD2. The CDR3 covers 16 residues. J lost 3 bases, V lost 3 bases, and 3 bases had no gene match. The germline gives CDR1 SGDLS, CDR2 YYNGEE. As DNA, the CDR3 is TGTGCCAGCAGCGCGGGACTAGCGGGGGGGGGCTACGAGCAGTACTTC. Translating gives CASSAGLAGGGYEQYF.

CDR3 amino acids: CASSSRMGGTYNSPLHF. The CDR3 nucleotides are TGTGCCAGCAGTTCCAGAATGGGGGGAACCTATAATTCACCCCTCCACTTT. V is TRBV28 and J is TRBJ1-6, with a possible D match to TRBD1 (5 bases). The germline V and J ends were trimmed by 4 bases and 2 bases, with 15 bases remaining between them. The germline CDR1 and CDR2 sequences are MDHEN and SYDVKM. This CDR3 is built from 17 residues.

The CDR3 spells CASSLGLAGEIYEQYF. In nucleotides, the CDR3 is TGTGCCAGCAGCTTAGGCCTAGCGGGAGAGATCTACGAGCAGTACTTC. The V gene is TRBV7-9, the J gene TRBJ2-7; TRBD2 matches at 10 bases. Germline CDR1 reads SEHNR; CDR2 reads FQNEAQ (reference sequence). The CDR3 contains 16 residues. Trimming took 1 base from V and 3 from J; bases not matched to a gene: 6.

The chain carries TRBV7-2 and TRBJ1-4; 7 bases map to TRBD1. Germline loops: CDR1 SGHTA, CDR2 FQGNSA. This CDR3 region has 15 residues. The trim removed 5 bases at V and 0 bases at J, leaving 3 bases unmatched. The CDR3 is CASSTDRATNEKLFF. CDR3 DNA sequence: TGTGCCAGCAGCACAGACAGGGCAACTAATGAAAAACTGTTTTTT.

Points on this clone: One end of the junction varies from germline; a read error may be responsible. The chain has TRBV29-1 and TRBJ1-2; D uncertain. The CDR3 sequence is 14 residues long. Germline V gene lookup returns CDR1 SQVTM and CDR2 ANQGSEA. The CDR3 loop reads CSVENQLSNYGYPF. The CDR3 bases are TGCAGCGTTGAAAACCAGCTGTCTAACTATGGCTACCCCTTC.

The rearrangement links TRBV6-5 to TRBJ2-2; TRBD2 is a possible D gene (5 bases). Trimming pared 8 bases from V and 2 bases from J, leaving 6 bases between. CDR1 is MNHEY and CDR2 is SVGAGI in the germline V gene. This CDR3 spans 12 amino acids. CDR3 coding DNA: TGTGCCAGCCGGGGTAACACCGGGGAGCTGTTTTTT. Amino acid sequence: CASRGNTGELFF.

V and J are TRBV7-2 and TRBJ1-1; D is unclear. This CDR3 has 14 residues. Trimming pared 1 base from V and 4 bases from J, leaving 10 bases between. CDR1 SGHTA and CDR2 FQGNSA come from the germline V gene. CDR3 DNA: TGTGCCAGCAGCTTAGAGGTGGGGAGCACTGAAGCTTTCTTT. It specifies CASSLEVGSTEAFF.

The chain employs TRBV7-9 and TRBJ2-5; weak D call: TRBD1 (5 bases). The CDR3 extends over 13 amino acids. CDR1 and CDR2 from the germline V gene are SEHNR and FQNEAQ (reference sequence). Trimming stripped 8 bases from V and 1 base from J, with 11 bases between. CDR3 nucleotides: TGTGCCAGCGTAAGGGGCTCCCAAGAGACCCAGTACTTC. Translating it yields CASVRGSQETQYF.

The gene calls are TRBV5-6 and TRBJ2-3; tentatively, D is TRBD2 (6 bases). Trimming took 0 bases from V and 1 from J, leaving 15 bases between them. There are 17 residues in the CDR3. Germline assignment: CDR1 SGHDT and CDR2 YYEEEE. CDR3 protein: CASSLGTSPLGTDTQYF. The DNA for the CDR3 is TGTGCCAGCAGCTTGGGCACTAGCCCCTTGGGCACAGATACGCAGTATTTT.

The chain uses TRBV27 and TRBJ1-2; D may be TRBD1 (6 bases). The CDR3 has 13 residues. Trimming took off 2 bases at V and 4 bases at J, with 8 bases between the two ends. CDR1 is MNHEY and CDR2 is SMNVEV in the germline V gene (reference sequence). The CDR3 region is CASSLQGTYGYTF. As DNA, the CDR3 is TGTGCCAGCAGTTTACAGGGGACCTATGGCTACACCTTC.

This rearrangement joins TRBV19 to TRBJ1-2; 7 bases fit TRBD1. This CDR3 spans 13 amino acids. Germline assignment: CDR1 LNHDA and CDR2 SQIVND (reference sequence). With 2 bases clipped from V and 8 bases from J, the junction kept 5 bases outside the gene matches. The CDR3 DNA follows: TGTGCCAGTAGTATAAACGCAGGGGGAGGCTACACCTTC. The encoded protein is CASSINAGGGYTF. The variable domain in full, with the rest retrieved from reference TRBV19 and TRBJ1-2, is DGGITQSPKYLFRKEGQNVTLSCEQNLNHDAMYWYRQDPGQGLRLIYYSQIVNDFQKGDIAEGYSVSREKKESFPLTVTSAQKNPTAFYLCASSINAGGGYTFGSGTRLTVV.

This sequence joins TRBV9 and TRBJ1-3; unclear D gene. This CDR3 is 15 amino acids long. The V gene's germline CDR1 is SGDLS and CDR2 YYNGEE. V lost 0 bases to trimming and J lost 0 bases, with 7 bases between them. The CDR3 region is CASSVDGSSGNTIYF. In nucleotides, the CDR3 is TGTGCCAGCAGCGTAGATGGGAGCTCTGGAAACACCATATATTTT.

This clone came up a few times. The chain carries TRBV5-6 and TRBJ2-7; D may be TRBD2 (5 bases). Trimming left V 0 bases short and J 2 bases short, with 9 bases between. Germline loops: CDR1 SGHDT, CDR2 YYEEEE. This CDR3 spans 14 amino acids. DNA of the CDR3: TGTGCCAGCAGCTTGGGAGGGTCCACCTACGAGCAGTACTTC. Amino acids: CASSLGGSTYEQYF.

The chain joins TRBV7-9 to TRBJ1-2; no reliable D call. The germline CDR1 and CDR2 sequences are SEHNR and FQNEAQ (reference sequence). V lost 3 bases to trimming and J lost 8 bases, with 13 bases between them. This CDR3 region has 13 residues. The CDR3 DNA reads as TGTGCCAGCAGCTTCGGACTTGAGGAAGGCTACACCTTC. Translated: CASSFGLEEGYTF.

The chain couples TRBV4-1 to TRBJ2-7; 8 bases line up with TRBD1. The germline CDR1 and CDR2 sequences are MGHRA and YSYEKL. V trimming: 2 bases; J trimming: 5 bases; junction bases outside the gene matches: 11. The CDR3 is made up of 16 amino acids. The CDR3 DNA sequence: TGCGCCAGCAGCCAAAACCCAGGGGGCACTATCCACGAGCAGTACTTC. Its protein product is CASSQNPGGTIHEQYF.